The sequence of this T cell receptor beta chain was determined in a study of blood T cells in healthy people across ages. The CDR3 is 11 amino acids. Trimming left V 8 bases short and J 6 bases short, with 11 bases between. CDR1 and CDR2 from the germline V gene are MNHEY and SVGAGI. Through a sample-barcoded 5' primer and a J-beta primer mix, a second PCR was run for about 6 to 11 cycles. TCRdb recomputed calls from the 5' RACE reads with MiXCR, one row per CDR3 protein. Of around 700,000 distinct CDR3 sequences in the sample, around 25% were seen once. The same sample was also used in a study of T cells of mothers and their children.

The sequenced sample was blood. The source of this sequence is a boy aged 10-17 years in good health. The rearrangement joins TRBV6-5 to TRBJ2-7; D is undetermined. This CDR3 reads CASRNWGEQYF. The CDR3 nucleotides read TGTGCCAGCCGAAATTGGGGCGAGCAGTACTTC.